This section outlines one T cell receptor beta chain sequence together with its context. What it recognizes is unknown. Produced via immunoSEQ multiplex PCR; TCRdb's table is partial and in-frame only. The data hold tens of thousands of clones, with approximately 86% observed a single time. This entry belongs to a study of OX40 agonist ivuxolimab in advanced cancers. About the study: Ivuxolimab is a fully human IgG2 antibody that activates OX40 (CD134). Overall study findings and caveats: Part of the nonresponder group also had normalized T-cell clonal expansion that was low. Partial responders at 0.1-3.0 mg/kg showed near-lowest clonal expansion. CD4+ and CD8+ blood T cells expanded clonally by week 6 at 0.1 to 3.0 mg/kg.

The CDR3 loop spans 13 amino acids. Per the germline V gene, CDR1 is MDHEN and CDR2 is SYDVKM. The germline V and J ends were trimmed by 2 bases and 5 bases, with 9 bases remaining between them. This chain joins TRBV28 and TRBJ1-2; D not certain. This TCR derives from an adult with an advanced solid tumor such as melanoma, head and neck, liver or kidney cancer. Here the sequenced sample was CD4+ or CD8+ T cells sorted from blood, taken in a trial of the OX40 agonist ivuxolimab. The CDR3 nucleotides are TGTGCCAGCAGTTTAAACCCTAGGTATGGCTACACCTTC. As protein: CASSLNPRYGYTF.